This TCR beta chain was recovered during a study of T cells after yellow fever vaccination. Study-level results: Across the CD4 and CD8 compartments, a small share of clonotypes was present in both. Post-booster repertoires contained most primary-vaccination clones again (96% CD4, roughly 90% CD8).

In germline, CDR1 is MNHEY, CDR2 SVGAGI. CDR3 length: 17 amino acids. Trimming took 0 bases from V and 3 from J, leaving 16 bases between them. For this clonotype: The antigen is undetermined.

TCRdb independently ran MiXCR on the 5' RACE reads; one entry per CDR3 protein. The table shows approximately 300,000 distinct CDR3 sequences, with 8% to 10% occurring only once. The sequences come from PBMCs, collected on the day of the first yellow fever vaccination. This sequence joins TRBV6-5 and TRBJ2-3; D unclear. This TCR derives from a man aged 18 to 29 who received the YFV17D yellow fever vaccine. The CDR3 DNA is TGTGCCAGCAGTTACTCCCATTTCCCGACCCTTACAGATACGCAGTATTTT. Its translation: CASSYSHFPTLTDTQYF.